The 19 T cell receptor beta chains below were found in one sample sequenced in a study of control samples from healthy donors and cancer patients. Data came from immunoSEQ multiplex PCR; TCRdb stores just in-frame clones and leaves some out. The profile covers about 89,000 clones, with over 65% appearing a single time and more than 2% taken by the ten largest. Sequencing input: blood. Receptors originate from a woman aged 40 to 50 in good health.

CDR3 DNA sequence: TGTGCCAGCAGCCTCGGGGCCATGGGAAGCACAGATACGCAGTATTTT. Amino acid sequence: CASSLGAMGSTDTQYF. This rearrangement joins TRBV27 to TRBJ2-3; possibly TRBD1 or TRBD2 for D (5 bases each). This CDR3 region has 16 residues. The germline V gene has CDR1 MNHEY and CDR2 SMNVEV (reference sequence). Trimming shortened V by 6 bases and J by 0 bases, and 16 bases separated the two germline ends.

The J gene is TRBJ1-6, the V gene TRBV2, with D possibly being TRBD1 (5 bases). In germline, CDR1 is SNHLY, CDR2 FYNNEI. The CDR3 totals 14 residues. V lost 7 bases and J 6 bases, leaving 13 bases between the germline ends. The CDR3 protein is CASKGTDTNSPLHF. CDR3 bases: TGTGCCAGCAAAGGGACGGACACTAATTCACCCCTCCACTTT. Full variable domain (rest looked up from reference TRBV2 and TRBJ1-6): EPEVTQTPSHQVTQMGQEVILRCVPISNHLYFYWYRQILGQKVEFLVSFYNNEISEKSEIFDDQFSVERPDGSNFTLKIRSTKLEDSAMYFCASKGTDTNSPLHFGNGTRLTVT.

To note about this clone: In the same sample, other DNA sequences code for this CDR3. V and J are TRBV14 and TRBJ2-3; no reliable D call. There are 12 residues in the CDR3. CDR1 is SGHDN and CDR2 is FVKESK in the germline V gene. The V and J ends lost 6 bases and 5 bases respectively, with 9 bases between them. Written as DNA, the CDR3 is TGTGCCAGCAGTCAGCTCGGAGATACGCAGTATTTT. As protein: CASSQLGDTQYF.

The chain has TRBV10-3 and TRBJ1-1; tentatively, D is TRBD1 (5 bases). The CDR3 runs to 13 residues. Trimming removed 4 bases from V and 7 bases from J, with 13 bases in between. Germline CDR1 reads ENHRY; CDR2 reads SYGVKD. The CDR3 region is CAISGGTGYEAFF. The DNA for the CDR3 is TGTGCCATCAGTGGTGGGACGGGGTATGAAGCTTTCTTT.

The V and J genes are TRBV30 and TRBJ2-1, with D perhaps matching TRBD2 (6 bases). Germline loops: CDR1 GTSNPN, CDR2 SVGIG (reference sequence). This CDR3 spans 12 amino acids. V lost 7 bases to trimming and J lost 4 bases, with 11 bases between them. The CDR3 DNA reads TGTGCCTCCGCCGGGGGATACAATGAGCAGTTCTTC. Protein sequence: CASAGGYNEQFF.

The chain is built from TRBV2 and TRBJ2-5; TRBD1 matches at 10 bases. This CDR3 contains 15 residues. Germline CDR1 and CDR2: SNHLY and FYNNEI. J was trimmed by 4 bases and V by 6 bases; bases with no gene match: 8. The CDR3 DNA reads as TGTGCCAGCAGCCCCTTTGGGACAGGGGTAGAGACCCAGTACTTC. This gives the protein CASSPFGTGVETQYF.

This sequence joins TRBV11-3 and TRBJ2-3; TRBD2 matches 10 bases. The ends lost 4 bases at V and 5 bases at J; junction bases unmatched: 18. CDR1 is SGHNT and CDR2 is YENEEA in the germline V gene. The CDR3 consists of 19 residues. The CDR3, as DNA: TGTGCCAGCAGCTCCCGGGGCGTAGCGGGGGGATTTTTGGGAGATACGCAGTATTTT. Translating it yields CASSSRGVAGGFLGDTQYF.

Only a few counts were recorded for this clone. The chain links TRBV2 to TRBJ1-1; D is possibly TRBD1 (6 bases). The CDR3 runs to 15 residues. Germline CDR1 reads SNHLY; CDR2 reads FYNNEI. V was clipped by 7 bases and J by 2 bases, with 17 bases between them. CDR3 sequence (DNA): TGTGCCAGCAAAGGGGGAAGGGGAAGAAACACTGAAGCTTTCTTT. Amino acids: CASKGGRGRNTEAFF. The variable domain in full, with the rest retrieved from reference TRBV2 and TRBJ1-1, is EPEVTQTPSHQVTQMGQEVILRCVPISNHLYFYWYRQILGQKVEFLVSFYNNEISEKSEIFDDQFSVERPDGSNFTLKIRSTKLEDSAMYFCASKGGRGRNTEAFFGQGTRLTVV.

In this sample, this clone turned up once. For the CDR3, the DNA is TGCGCCAGCAGCCAAGTAATCGCTCGGGACACCGGGGAGCTGTTTTTT. Protein: CASSQVIARDTGELFF. The J gene is TRBJ2-2, the V gene TRBV4-3; D not resolved. Deletions cut 1 base from V and 3 bases from J, with 12 bases between. The germline V gene has CDR1 LGHNA and CDR2 YSLEER. There are 16 residues in the CDR3.

V is TRBV19 and J is TRBJ1-1; D perhaps matches TRBD1 (5 bases). This CDR3 is built from 14 residues. CDR1 and CDR2 from the germline V gene are LNHDA and SQIVND (reference sequence). The V gene lost 7 bases and the J gene lost 1 base, with 13 bases spanning the gap. Written as DNA, the CDR3 is TGTGCCAGTATTCGGGGCCAAGGGAACACTGAAGCTTTCTTT. Protein product: CASIRGQGNTEAFF.

J is TRBJ2-1 and V is TRBV9, with TRBD2 matching over 11 bases. Germline trimming cut 4 bases from V and 1 base from J; bases unmatched to any gene: 1. Germline V gene sequence: CDR1 SGDLS, CDR2 YYNGEE. There are 15 residues in the CDR3. CDR3 region: CASSTSGGSYNEQFF. Written as DNA, the CDR3 is TGTGCCAGCAGCACTAGCGGGGGTTCCTACAATGAGCAGTTCTTC. The complete variable domain, with remaining parts taken from reference TRBV9 and TRBJ2-1, reads DSGVTQTPKHLITATGQRVTLRCSPRSGDLSVYWYQQSLDQGLQFLIQYYNGEERAKGNILERFSAQQFPDLHSELNLSSLELGDSALYFCASSTSGGSYNEQFFGPGTRLTVL.

J is TRBJ2-1 and V is TRBV3-1 (or the pseudogene TRBV3-2), with D uncertain. The ends were cut back, 4 bases at V and 0 bases at J, with 28 bases in the middle. Germline V gives CDR1 LGHDT, CDR2 YNNKEL (reference sequence). The CDR3 has 21 residues. The CDR3 loop reads CASSLNAPTRTYRSSYNEQFF. CDR3 coding DNA: TGTGCCAGCAGCCTCAACGCCCCAACTCGTACCTACCGGAGCTCCTACAATGAGCAGTTCTTC.

The table lists this clone with a count of one. The chain uses TRBV7-6 and TRBJ1-3; D perhaps matches TRBD1 (6 bases). The CDR3 contains 16 residues. Trimming shortened V by 5 bases and J by 1 base, and 15 bases separated the two germline ends. Looked up from germline, CDR1 is SGHVS and CDR2 is FNYEAQ. The CDR3 is CASSTGLPSSGNTIYF. CDR3 bases: TGTGCCAGCAGCACAGGGCTCCCTTCGTCTGGAAACACCATATATTTT. The full variable domain, its missing parts supplied by reference TRBV7-6 and TRBJ1-3, is GAGVSQSPRYKVTKRGQDVALRCDPISGHVSLYWYRQALGQGPEFLTYFNYEAQQDKSGLPNDRFSAERPEGSISTLTIQRTEQRDSAMYRCASSTGLPSSGNTIYFGEGSWLTVV.

The rearrangement joins TRBV4-3 to TRBJ1-2, with 8 bases aligning to TRBD1. The CDR3 extends over 14 amino acids. Looked up from germline, CDR1 is LGHNA and CDR2 is YSLEER. V shed 3 bases, J shed 5 bases, and the junction held 5 bases outside the gene matches. The CDR3 protein is CASSHGTGGYGYTF. CDR3 DNA sequence: TGCGCCAGCAGCCACGGAACAGGGGGGTATGGCTACACCTTC.

V usage is TRBV3-1 (or the pseudogene TRBV3-2) and J usage is TRBJ2-2, with 9 bases aligning to TRBD1. The germline V gene encodes CDR1 LGHDT and CDR2 YNNKEL (reference sequence). CDR3 length: 15 residues. J gave up 3 bases and V 2 bases, and 1 base lay outside the gene matches. CDR3 DNA: TGTGCCAGCAGCCAATGGACAGGGGACACCGGGGAGCTGTTTTTT. As protein: CASSQWTGDTGELFF.

This chain connects TRBV2 to TRBJ2-3, with D hard to call. Germline-derived CDR1 and CDR2 are SNHLY and FYNNEI. The length of the CDR3 is 13 residues. Trimming pared 0 bases from V and 5 bases from J, leaving 6 bases between. The CDR3 reads CASSEALQDTQYF. The CDR3 nucleotides read TGTGCCAGCAGTGAAGCGCTTCAAGATACGCAGTATTTT.

This chain connects TRBV19 to TRBJ2-7, with 9 bases identical to TRBD1. In germline, CDR1 is LNHDA, CDR2 SQIVND (reference sequence). The CDR3 is made up of 14 amino acids. V was clipped by 5 bases and J by 2 bases; unmatched bases: 4. The CDR3 nucleotides read TGTGCCAGTAGTCGGGACAGGGCCACCTACGAGCAGTACTTC. Residues: CASSRDRATYEQYF.

The J gene is TRBJ2-1, the V gene TRBV15; 7 bases fit TRBD2. V dropped 0 bases and J dropped 8; count of bases not matched to a gene: 4. CDR1 LNHNV and CDR2 YYDKDF come from the germline V gene (reference sequence). This CDR3 comprises 14 residues. CDR3 region: CATSRDLRGDEQFF. CDR3 bases: TGTGCCACCAGCAGAGATCTACGGGGGGATGAGCAGTTCTTC.

V and J are TRBV7-2 and TRBJ2-2, with D perhaps matching TRBD2 (6 bases). From germline, CDR1 is SGHTA and CDR2 FQGNSA. The CDR3 is made up of 15 amino acids. V was pared by 3 bases and J by 6 bases, with 14 bases between. The CDR3 DNA is TGTGCCAGCAGCTTTAGGGCTCGACTAGCCGGGGAGCTGTTTTTT. Translation gives CASSFRARLAGELFF.